The next 12 T cell receptor beta chains were all read from a single sample in a study of OX40 agonist ivuxolimab in advanced cancers. Produced via immunoSEQ multiplex PCR; TCRdb's table is partial and in-frame only. The sample carries approximately 84,000 clones, more than 80% recorded once. The specimen was CD4+ or CD8+ T cells sorted from blood, collected in a trial of the OX40 agonist ivuxolimab. The receptors derive from an adult with an advanced solid tumor such as melanoma, head and neck, liver or kidney cancer.

V and J are TRBV19 and TRBJ1-1, with a tentative D call TRBD1 (5 bases). Between the trimmed V and J ends, which lost 3 bases and 5 bases, there was a span of 19 bases. The CDR3 contains 16 residues. Germline loops: CDR1 LNHDA, CDR2 SQIVND (reference sequence). The CDR3: CASSIGANRRVTEAFF. Here the CDR3 DNA reads TGTGCCAGTAGTATTGGAGCAAACAGGAGGGTGACTGAAGCTTTCTTT.

The CDR3 DNA follows: TGCAGTGCTCTTGAACTTGAAAAACTGTTTTTT. Protein: CSALELEKLFF. J is TRBJ1-4 and V is TRBV20-1; D uncertain. Between the trimmed V and J ends, which lost 5 bases and 7 bases, there was a span of 8 bases. This CDR3 spans 11 amino acids. Germline V CDR1 and CDR2: DFQATT, SNEGSKA (reference sequence).

The chain employs TRBV7-9 and TRBJ2-3; TRBD2 might be the D (7 bases). The length of the CDR3 is 14 residues. Germline V gene sequence: CDR1 SEHNR, CDR2 FQNEAQ (reference sequence). Trimming left V 5 bases short and J 3 bases short, with 12 bases between. CDR3 nucleotides: TGTGCCAGCAGCGTACAGGGAGGGACAGATACGCAGTATTTT. Its translation: CASSVQGGTDTQYF.

The chain links TRBV5-5 to TRBJ2-5, with D perhaps TRBD2 (5 bases). V lost 1 base and J 5 bases, leaving 18 bases between the germline ends. This CDR3 is 16 amino acids long. Germline loops: CDR1 SGHKS, CDR2 YYEKEE (reference sequence). The DNA of the CDR3 is TGTGCCAGCAGCTTGTCCAGTAGAACGACGGGGGAGACCCAGTACTTC. It specifies CASSLSSRTTGETQYF.

The rearrangement links TRBV28 to TRBJ1-2; D is unclear. Trimming took 4 bases from V and 8 from J, leaving 8 bases between them. This CDR3 spans 11 amino acids. CDR1 and CDR2 (germline): MDHEN, SYDVKM. The CDR3 DNA follows: TGTGCCAGCAGTTCCCTGAACGGCTACACCTTC. It specifies CASSSLNGYTF.

V usage is TRBV5-4 and J usage is TRBJ2-1; D is unclear. Looked up from germline, CDR1 is SGHNT and CDR2 is YYREEE (reference sequence). V was shortened by 0 bases and J by 8 bases, with 9 bases between the two germline ends. The CDR3 runs 13 residues. The chain's CDR3 is CASSLATRHEQFF. CDR3 DNA: TGTGCCAGCAGCTTGGCCACGCGCCATGAGCAGTTCTTC.

The V and J genes are TRBV2 and TRBJ1-2; no reliable D call. CDR1 SNHLY and CDR2 FYNNEI come from the germline V gene. The CDR3 sequence is 14 residues long. The V end was cut by 5 bases, the J end by 8 bases, with 18 bases between. The CDR3 DNA is TGTGCCAGCAGTAGAAGGGTAGTGGGTGGAGGCTACACCTTC. As protein: CASSRRVVGGGYTF.

This clone was found once. V gene TRBV4-1 combines with J gene TRBJ1-3; D is perhaps TRBD1 (6 bases). CDR1 MGHRA and CDR2 YSYEKL come from the germline V gene. Trimming removed 0 bases from V and 2 bases from J, with 17 bases in between. The CDR3 runs to 18 residues. In DNA, the CDR3 is TGCGCCAGCAGCCAAGAAGGGGGGACCAGGGGCCCTGGAAACACCATATATTTT. Translating it yields CASSQEGGTRGPGNTIYF.

This CDR3 reads CASSWTGFSGNTIYF. In nucleotides, the CDR3 is TGTGCCAGCAGTTGGACAGGTTTCTCTGGAAACACCATATATTTT. J is TRBJ1-3 and V is TRBV7-2, with TRBD1 identical over 7 bases. Germline CDR1 and CDR2: SGHTA and FQGNSA. V shed 6 bases, J shed 0 bases, and the junction held 5 bases outside the gene matches. The CDR3 spans 15 residues.

This clone was seen a handful of times. The CDR3 sequence: CASSVRSSYNSPLHF. CDR3 sequence (DNA): TGTGCCAGCAGCGTTAGGAGCTCCTATAATTCACCCCTCCACTTT. The genes are TRBV9 and TRBJ1-6; D is undetermined. This CDR3 contains 15 residues. CDR1 and CDR2 from the germline V gene are SGDLS and YYNGEE. With 2 bases removed from V and 0 bases from J, the gap between germline ends came to 6 bases. Full variable domain (outside the CDR3, taken from reference TRBV9 and TRBJ1-6): DSGVTQTPKHLITATGQRVTLRCSPRSGDLSVYWYQQSLDQGLQFLIQYYNGEERAKGNILERFSAQQFPDLHSELNLSSLELGDSALYFCASSVRSSYNSPLHFGNGTRLTVT.

V and J are TRBV7-9 and TRBJ2-7; 7 bases line up with TRBD1. Germline V gene lookup returns CDR1 SEHNR and CDR2 FQNEAQ (reference sequence). V lost 5 bases, J lost 5 bases, and 9 bases stayed unmatched. The CDR3 runs 14 residues. The CDR3 bases are TGTGCCAGCAGCCGCTCCGGGACAGCGGACGAGCAGTACTTC. Translating it yields CASSRSGTADEQYF.

V gene TRBV14 combines with J gene TRBJ2-2; D unresolved. The CDR3 is 17 amino acids. In germline, CDR1 is SGHDN, CDR2 FVKESK. The V end was cut by 0 bases, the J end by 1 base, with 12 bases between. In nucleotides, the CDR3 is TGTGCCAGCAGCCAAGAGGTCTTGCCGATGAACACCGGGGAGCTGTTTTTT. Residues: CASSQEVLPMNTGELFF.